This T cell receptor beta chain derives from a study of radiation and T cells in renal cell carcinoma. The wider study: Nephrectomy followed 15 Gy stereotactic body radiation by 4 weeks.

As for time point: blood 2 weeks post-SBRT. Treatment here: 15 Gy SBRT to primary tumor, nephrectomy 4 weeks later. The tumor was a clear cell renal cell carcinoma. Trimming took 5 bases from V and 1 from J, leaving 12 bases between them. In germline, CDR1 is SGHKS, CDR2 YYEKEE (reference sequence). This CDR3 spans 14 amino acids. The data were produced by immunoSEQ multiplex PCR, yet TCRdb's version contains in-frame clones alone and is incomplete. The repertoire includes about 130,000 clones, roughly four fifths of them detected once, and around 6.1% sits in the top ten. J is TRBJ1-2 and V is TRBV5-5; D ambiguous. The TCR sequence derives from a man aged 50 or older with renal cell carcinoma. The material was blood, obtained from a patient whose treatment included radiotherapy and nephrectomy. The CDR3 loop is CASSFDGDNYGYTF. The CDR3 nucleotides are TGTGCCAGCAGTTTCGACGGTGATAACTATGGCTACACCTTC.